The clone carrying this TCR beta chain appeared a few times. The target antigen is unknown. Sequencing targeted expressed TCRB transcripts, as all isolated RNA had been reverse transcribed. The protocol was immunoSEQ multiplex PCR, while the TCRdb copy is restricted to in-frame clones and leaves out a portion. The sample yields hundreds of thousands of clones, 14% seen once. This specimen belongs to a study of beta chain features in type 1 diabetes. On average, the one heparinised blood draw given by each donor was roughly 100 mL. Study conclusions and caveats: Diminished insertions and augmented deletions at VDJ junctions characterized type 1 diabetes patients.

This sequence was found in a man in his thirties or forties in good health. Sequencing input: naive CD4+ T cells from blood.

The CDR3 loop is CATSRAWDRGYNEQFF. CDR3 sequence (DNA): TGTGCCACCAGCAGAGCGTGGGACAGGGGATACAATGAGCAGTTCTTC. This rearrangement joins TRBV15 to TRBJ2-1; 10 positions agree with TRBD1. CDR1 is LNHNV, CDR2 YYDKDF, per germline (reference sequence). V dropped 1 base and J dropped 4; count of bases not matched to a gene: 4. The CDR3 totals 16 residues.